The 13 T cell receptor beta chains given below trace back to one sample, sequenced in a study of control samples from healthy donors and cancer patients. The data were produced by immunoSEQ multiplex PCR, yet TCRdb's version contains in-frame clones alone and is incomplete. The sample records around 68,000 clones, approximately 83% being singletons. Specimen: blood. The receptors stem from a man aged 55 to 70 in good health.

The sample holds a few counts of this clone. V usage is TRBV2 and J usage is TRBJ2-7; no definite D call. Germline V CDR1 and CDR2: SNHLY, FYNNEI. There are 11 residues in the CDR3. Trimming took 7 bases from V and 4 from J, leaving 8 bases between them. CDR3 amino acids: CASTLGYEQYF. As DNA, the CDR3 is TGTGCCAGCACCTTAGGATACGAGCAGTACTTC.

V and J are TRBV10-3 and TRBJ1-1; 8 nucleotides agree with TRBD1. The CDR3 runs 14 residues. The germline V gene encodes CDR1 ENHRY and CDR2 SYGVKD. Trimming at V came to 3 bases and at J to 3 bases, leaving 3 bases not matched to a gene. The CDR3 sequence is CAISERDRYTEAFF. CDR3 sequence (DNA): TGTGCCATCAGTGAACGGGACAGGTACACTGAAGCTTTCTTT.

As regards this clone: A junction end diverges from the germline sequence, so it may reflect a read error. CDR3: CASSIEGLALTF. The CDR3 DNA reads TGTGCCAGTAGTATAGAGGGACTAGCGCTGACTTTT. V is TRBV19 and J is TRBJ2-3; TRBD2 agrees at 10 bases. Germline V lookup: CDR1 LNHDA, CDR2 SQIVND (reference sequence). CDR3 length equals 12 residues. Combining the CDR3 with reference TRBV19 and TRBJ2-3 gives the whole variable domain DGGITQSPKYLFRKEGQNVTLSCEQNLNHDAMYWYRQDPGQGLRLIYYSQIVNDFQKGDIAEGYSVSREKKESFPLTVTSAQKNPTAFYLCASSIEGLALTFGPGTRLTVL.

The chain combines TRBV29-1 with TRBJ2-7; D ambiguous. V was shortened by 0 bases and J by 4 bases, with 7 bases between the two germline ends. Looked up from germline, CDR1 is SQVTM and CDR2 is ANQGSEA. The CDR3 runs 12 residues. The CDR3 nucleotides read TGCAGCGTTGAAGAAAACGGATACGAGCAGTACTTC. Translated, it gives CSVEENGYEQYF.

The J gene is TRBJ2-3, the V gene TRBV4-3, with a tentative D call TRBD2 (5 bases). CDR3 length: 19 residues. The germline gives CDR1 LGHNA, CDR2 YSLEER. V lost 0 bases to trimming and J lost 1 base, with 20 bases between them. The CDR3 region is CASSQDQLELVPRTDTQYF. The CDR3 nucleotides read TGCGCCAGCAGCCAAGACCAACTAGAGTTGGTTCCCCGCACAGATACGCAGTATTTT.

The rearrangement joins TRBV11-2 to TRBJ2-3; D remains unclear. V was shortened by 1 base and J by 4 bases, with 9 bases between the two germline ends. Germline loops: CDR1 SGHAT, CDR2 FQNNGV. The CDR3 totals 14 residues. CDR3: CASSLVGPPDTQYF. In nucleotides, the CDR3 is TGTGCCAGCAGCTTAGTCGGGCCTCCAGATACGCAGTATTTT.

The chain is built from TRBV7-8 and TRBJ2-7; a possible D gene is TRBD1 (5 bases). Germline V gives CDR1 SGHVS, CDR2 FQNEAQ. The ends were cut back, 1 base at V and 3 bases at J, with 13 bases in the middle. The length of the CDR3 is 15 residues. DNA for the CDR3: TGTGCCAGCAGCTTAGTTGGGCAGGGTGGCTACGAGCAGTACTTC. It codes for CASSLVGQGGYEQYF.

The rearrangement links TRBV19 to TRBJ1-2, with a tentative D call TRBD1 (5 bases). The ends were cut back, 6 bases at V and 5 bases at J, with 10 bases in the middle. The germline V gene encodes CDR1 LNHDA and CDR2 SQIVND (reference sequence). The CDR3 sequence is 12 residues long. CDR3 nucleotides: TGTGCCAGTAGCCGGACACAGTATGGCTACACCTTC. This sequence encodes CASSRTQYGYTF.

V usage is TRBV7-9 and J usage is TRBJ1-1; D not certain. Germline assignment: CDR1 SEHNR and CDR2 FQNEAQ (reference sequence). The CDR3 runs to 13 residues. Trimming took 2 bases from V and 2 from J, leaving 6 bases between them. The CDR3 protein is CASSLKANTEAFF. In nucleotides, the CDR3 is TGTGCCAGCAGCTTAAAGGCCAACACTGAAGCTTTCTTT.

The V gene is TRBV5-4, the J gene TRBJ2-1; 8 bases agree with TRBD2. Germline V gene sequence: CDR1 SGHNT, CDR2 YYREEE (reference sequence). This CDR3 has 14 residues. J was trimmed by 10 bases and V by 2 bases; bases with no gene match: 8. The CDR3 nucleotides are TGTGCCAGCAGCTTAAGAGCGGGAGTAGGAGAGCAGTTCTTC. Amino acid sequence: CASSLRAGVGEQFF. The variable domain in full, completed from reference TRBV5-4 and TRBJ2-1, reads ETGVTQSPTHLIKTRGQQVTLRCSSQSGHNTVSWYQQALGQGPQFIFQYYREEENGRGNFPPRFSGLQFPNYSSELNVNALELDDSALYLCASSLRAGVGEQFFGPGTRLTVL.

This chain links TRBV7-2 with TRBJ1-6; D call uncertain. The CDR3 totals 15 residues. The germline V gene encodes CDR1 SGHTA and CDR2 FQGNSA. The V end lost 5 bases, the J end lost 0 bases, and 8 bases lay between the germline ends. The CDR3 region has the DNA TGTGCCAGCAGCCCCTTTAGCTCCTATAATTCACCCCTCCACTTT. Translated, it gives CASSPFSSYNSPLHF.

This clone was seen a few times. The gene calls are TRBV28 and TRBJ1-4, with D tentatively TRBD1 (5 bases). The CDR3 is 14 residues long. Trimming took off 5 bases at V and 5 bases at J, with 12 bases between the two ends. Germline V CDR1 and CDR2: MDHEN, SYDVKM. As DNA, the CDR3 is TGTGCCAGCAGTCGACAGCCCACGAATGAAAAACTGTTTTTT. Amino acid sequence: CASSRQPTNEKLFF. The variable domain in full, completed from reference TRBV28 and TRBJ1-4, reads DVKVTQSSRYLVKRTGEKVFLECVQDMDHENMFWYRQDPGLGLRLIYFSYDVKMKEKGDIPEGYSVSREKKERFSLILESASTNQTSMYLCASSRQPTNEKLFFGSGTQLSVL.

This clone occurred once. The chain has TRBV30 and TRBJ1-2; the D is unclear. Germline V gene lookup returns CDR1 GTSNPN and CDR2 SVGIG (reference sequence). The CDR3 sequence is 10 residues long. Trimming took off 0 bases at V and 14 bases at J, with 10 bases between the two ends. The CDR3 nucleotides are TGTGCCTGGAGTGTACTACGTAGGACCTTC. Protein sequence: CAWSVLRRTF. Drawing the rest from reference TRBV30 and TRBJ1-2, the complete variable domain is SQTIHQWPATLVQPVGSPLSLECTVEGTSNPNLYWYRQAAGRGLQLLFYSVGIGQISSEVPQNLSASRPQDRQFILSSKKLLLSDSGFYLCAWSVLRRTFGSGTRLTVV.